The next 28 T cell receptor beta chains were all read from a single sample in a study of T-cell memory formation after mild COVID-19. A single record per CDR3 protein comes from TCRdb applying MiXCR to the 5' RACE reads. The sample includes about 170,000 distinct CDR3 sequences, 10% to 15% of them seen just once. The sequencing input was PBMCs or a T cell subset sorted from them (not recorded which). These receptors were obtained from a man between 18 and 35 years old who had mild COVID-19 (a few samples of this study predate the infection). Cell type and time point are not known.

The genes are TRBV29-1 and TRBJ1-1, with D maybe TRBD1 (5 bases). The CDR3 consists of 13 residues. Germline V CDR1 and CDR2: SQVTM, ANQGSEA. Between the trimmed V and J ends, which lost 7 bases and 3 bases, there was a span of 15 bases. The CDR3 sequence is CSGTRDGDTEAFF. The CDR3 region has the DNA TGCAGCGGTACCAGGGACGGGGACACTGAAGCTTTCTTT.

The sample holds a few counts of this clonotype. The chain carries TRBV5-1 and TRBJ2-1; 13 nucleotides match TRBD2. Germline V lookup: CDR1 SGHRS, CDR2 YFSETQ. V gave up 2 bases and J gave up 3 bases; unmatched junction bases: 2. This CDR3 region has 16 residues. This chain's CDR3 is CASSLRTSGGYNEQFF. The CDR3 DNA is TGCGCCAGCAGCTTAAGGACTAGCGGGGGCTACAATGAGCAGTTCTTC.

A few counts support this clonotype. The chain is built from TRBV10-3 and TRBJ2-2; 11 bases line up with TRBD2. V was clipped by 8 bases and J by 4 bases; unmatched bases: 6. CDR1 and CDR2 from the germline V gene are ENHRY and SYGVKD. The CDR3 spans 15 residues. As DNA, the CDR3 is TGTGCCATCCGCCCCGGGACTAGCGGCACCGGGGAGCTGTTTTTT. It specifies CAIRPGTSGTGELFF.

CDR3 nucleotide sequence: TGTGCCAGCAGTTGGGACAGGGGAAGGGATACGCAGTATTTT. This codes for CASSWDRGRDTQYF. The chain has TRBV12-3 or TRBV12-4 and TRBJ2-3, with 10 bases lining up with TRBD1. This CDR3 region has 14 residues. Germline trimming cut 4 bases from V and 6 bases from J; bases unmatched to any gene: 4.

The V and J genes are TRBV7-2 and TRBJ2-5, with D possibly TRBD1 on 5 matching bases. Trimming took off 6 bases at V and 5 bases at J, with 16 bases between the two ends. The V gene's germline CDR1 is SGHTA and CDR2 FQGNSA. The CDR3 sequence is 14 residues long. The CDR3 reads CASRPGPGWETQYF. In nucleotides, the CDR3 is TGTGCCAGCAGACCCGGCCCAGGGTGGGAGACCCAGTACTTC.

V usage is TRBV7-9 and J usage is TRBJ2-2; D ambiguous. The V end was cut by 5 bases, the J end by 1 base, with 14 bases between. Germline V gene lookup returns CDR1 SEHNR and CDR2 FQNEAQ (reference sequence). This CDR3 contains 16 residues. This CDR3 reads CASSEYSVRNTGELFF. The CDR3 nucleotides read TGTGCCAGCAGCGAATATTCGGTCAGGAACACCGGGGAGCTGTTTTTT.

The chain recombines TRBV12-3 or TRBV12-4 with TRBJ1-2; D unresolved. Between the trimmed V and J ends, which lost 7 bases and 7 bases, there was a span of 10 bases. The CDR3 totals 11 residues. The CDR3 DNA reads as TGTGCCAGCACCCGGGCAGGTGGCTACACCTTC. This codes for CASTRAGGYTF.

There are a few counts of this clonotype. This chain links TRBV7-2 with TRBJ2-7; D is unclear. From germline, CDR1 is SGHTA and CDR2 FQGNSA. The CDR3 contains 14 residues. Deletions cut 4 bases from V and 2 bases from J, with 12 bases between. CDR3 in amino acids: CASSSRTLTYEQYF. The CDR3 bases are TGTGCCAGCAGCTCCAGGACCCTAACCTACGAGCAGTACTTC.

This clonotype turned up a few times. The chain carries TRBV3-1 and TRBJ2-5; 9 positions match TRBD2. Losses at the gene ends were 4 bases for V and 5 bases for J; bases not matched to a gene: 5. The CDR3 sequence is 14 residues long. Germline CDR1 LGHDT, CDR2 YNNKEL (reference sequence). The CDR3: CASSLAGAAETQYF. CDR3 in DNA: TGTGCCAGCAGCCTAGCGGGGGCGGCGGAGACCCAGTACTTC.

This clonotype was counted only a few times. CDR3 bases: TGCAGTGCTAGACCGCCCTCCTATAATTCACCCCTCCACTTT. This encodes CSARPPSYNSPLHF. The genes are TRBV20-1 and TRBJ1-6; D gene ambiguous. Germline CDR1 and CDR2: DFQATT and SNEGSKA (reference sequence). V lost 2 bases and J 0 bases, leaving 5 bases between the germline ends. CDR3 length equals 14 residues.

The J gene is TRBJ1-2, the V gene TRBV5-1; D is ambiguous. Trimming took 1 base from V and 4 from J, leaving 8 bases between them. Germline CDR1 and CDR2: SGHRS and YFSETQ. This CDR3 has 13 amino acids. The CDR3 DNA reads as TGCGCCAGCAGCTTGCCAGCAATCTATGGCTACACCTTC. Translated, it gives CASSLPAIYGYTF.

The rearrangement links TRBV5-1 to TRBJ1-2; no clear D gene. V gave up 4 bases and J gave up 4 bases, with 11 bases separating them. CDR3 length: 13 residues. CDR1 SGHRS and CDR2 YFSETQ come from the germline V gene. CDR3 DNA sequence: TGCGCCAGCAGCCCGACCGAAGCCTATGGCTACACCTTC. The encoded protein is CASSPTEAYGYTF.

The table lists this clonotype with many counts. The chain recombines TRBV24-1 with TRBJ2-7; 7 bases are shared with TRBD1. The V and J ends lost 0 bases and 3 bases, in that order; junction bases with no gene match: 1. This CDR3 is 14 amino acids long. Germline V gene lookup returns CDR1 KGHDR and CDR2 SFDVKD. The CDR3 sequence: CATSDLRTGYEQYV. For the CDR3, the DNA is TGTGCCACCAGTGATTTGAGGACAGGCTACGAGCAGTACGTC.

This clonotype was picked up a small number of times. The gene calls are TRBV7-2 and TRBJ1-4; D call uncertain. Germline assignment: CDR1 SGHTA and CDR2 FQGNSA. The CDR3 is made up of 14 amino acids. Trimming took off 5 bases at V and 4 bases at J, with 11 bases between the two ends. The CDR3 region has the DNA TGTGCCAGCAGCCTACAGTCGGTTAATGAAAAACTGTTTTTT. Amino acid sequence: CASSLQSVNEKLFF. The full variable domain, with the rest looked up from reference TRBV7-2 and TRBJ1-4, is GAGVSQSPSNKVTEKGKDVELRCDPISGHTALYWYRQSLGQGLEFLIYFQGNSAPDKSGLPSDRFSAERTGGSVSTLTIQRTQQEDSAVYLCASSLQSVNEKLFFGSGTQLSVL.

CDR3 in DNA: TGCAGTGCTAGAGATATTACTAGCGGGGGCCCTCAAGCAGATACGCAGTATTTT. Translating gives CSARDITSGGPQADTQYF. This chain connects TRBV20-1 to TRBJ2-3; 11 nucleotides match TRBD2. Trimming cost V 0 bases and J 4 bases; bases outside gene matches: 12. The CDR3 contains 18 residues. The germline CDR1 and CDR2 sequences are DFQATT and SNEGSKA (reference sequence).

V usage is TRBV12-3 or TRBV12-4 and J usage is TRBJ2-7, with TRBD2 identical over 7 bases. V shed 3 bases and J 0 bases; nucleotides not matched to a gene: 5. The CDR3 has 15 amino acids. Here the CDR3 DNA reads TGTGCCAGCAGTTTCTCCGCGGGGGTCTCCTACGAGCAGTACGTC. Protein: CASSFSAGVSYEQYV.

The rearrangement uses TRBV6-5 and TRBJ1-3; the D gene is possibly TRBD1 (6 bases). The CDR3 runs 17 residues. The germline V gene has CDR1 MNHEY and CDR2 SVGAGI. V lost 0 bases and J 3 bases, leaving 15 bases between the germline ends. CDR3 residues: CASSYSSGGLGGNTIYF. In DNA form, the CDR3 reads TGTGCCAGCAGTTACTCGAGCGGGGGGCTAGGTGGAAACACCATATATTTT.

The gene calls are TRBV5-1 and TRBJ1-5; no clear D. Germline values: CDR1 SGHRS, CDR2 YFSETQ. V gave up 8 bases and J gave up 3 bases, with 9 bases separating them. The CDR3 contains 12 residues. The CDR3 sequence: CARLGINQPQHF. The CDR3 DNA reads as TGCGCCAGGTTAGGCATCAATCAGCCCCAGCATTTT.

This clonotype was seen a handful of times. The chain uses TRBV11-2 and TRBJ2-2; D uncertain. Trimming took off 5 bases at V and 2 bases at J, with 6 bases between the two ends. This CDR3 is built from 13 residues. Germline lookup yields CDR1 SGHAT and CDR2 FQNNGV. CDR3 in DNA: TGTGCCAGCAGCCCACATAACACCGGGGAGCTGTTTTTT. Translation: CASSPHNTGELFF. The whole variable domain, filled in from reference TRBV11-2 and TRBJ2-2, reads EAGVAQSPRYKIIEKRQSVAFWCNPISGHATLYWYQQILGQGPKLLIQFQNNGVVDDSQLPKDRFSAERLKGVDSTLKIQPAKLEDSAVYLCASSPHNTGELFFGEGSRLTVL.

The chain recombines TRBV5-1 with TRBJ2-5, with no clear D. The V end lost 2 bases, the J end lost 5 bases, and 13 bases lay between the germline ends. CDR3 length equals 14 residues. In germline, CDR1 is SGHRS, CDR2 YFSETQ. The CDR3 reads CASSLSGPPETQYF. The DNA for the CDR3 is TGCGCCAGCAGCTTATCCGGGCCTCCGGAGACCCAGTACTTC.

This clonotype occurred many times. The chain carries TRBV5-1 and TRBJ1-2; tentative D call: TRBD1 (6 bases). This CDR3 has 15 residues. Germline CDR1 SGHRS, CDR2 YFSETQ. Trimming took 0 bases from V and 9 from J, leaving 18 bases between them. The CDR3 nucleotides are TGCGCCAGCAGCTTGGACCCCGCGGGGGCTGGGCGCTACACCTTC. Encoded protein: CASSLDPAGAGRYTF.

This clonotype was counted only a few times. The J gene is TRBJ1-5, the V gene TRBV12-3 or TRBV12-4, with unresolved D. The V end was cut by 3 bases, the J end by 5 bases, with 11 bases between. The CDR3 contains 14 residues. The CDR3: CASSFLGSDQPQHF. The CDR3 nucleotides read TGTGCCAGCAGTTTCCTAGGGTCGGATCAGCCCCAGCATTTT.

The chain couples TRBV4-3 to TRBJ2-3; D may be TRBD2 (5 bases). V was clipped by 4 bases and J by 8 bases, with 19 bases between them. This CDR3 is built from 15 residues. The germline CDR1 and CDR2 sequences are LGHNA and YSLEER. CDR3 nucleotides: TGCGCCAGCAGCCGGGAGAGCGGAGTGTTTGGTACGCAGTATTTT. As protein: CASSRESGVFGTQYF.

The chain couples TRBV24-1 to TRBJ2-5; 9 positions agree with TRBD2. This CDR3 is built from 13 residues. Germline V CDR1 and CDR2: KGHDR, SFDVKD. J lost 5 bases, V lost 12 bases, and 9 bases had no gene match. The CDR3 DNA sequence: TGTGCCGCCGGGACTAGCCCCTCGGAGACCCAGTACTTC. It encodes CAAGTSPSETQYF.

The table lists this clonotype with many counts. This sequence joins TRBV12-3 or TRBV12-4 and TRBJ1-5, with D unresolved. V lost 7 bases and J lost 1, with 2 bases in between. The CDR3 spans 11 residues. CDR3 loop: CASMSNQPQHF. The CDR3 nucleotides read TGTGCCAGCATGAGCAATCAGCCCCAGCATTTT.

The chain combines TRBV7-2 with TRBJ1-5, with D possibly being TRBD1 (5 bases). V lost 5 bases, J lost 2 bases, and 16 bases lay in between. Per germline, CDR1 SGHTA and CDR2 FQGNSA. This CDR3 is 16 amino acids long. The CDR3 coding sequence is TGTGCCAGCAGCCTAAGGCAGGGACCAGGCAATCAGCCCCAGCATTTT. Protein sequence: CASSLRQGPGNQPQHF.

V is TRBV25-1 and J is TRBJ1-4, with D unclear. Germline V lookup: CDR1 MGHDK, CDR2 SYGVNS. There are 14 residues in the CDR3. The ends were cut back, 2 bases at V and 5 bases at J, with 9 bases in the middle. For the CDR3, the DNA is TGTGCCAGCAGTGAAAAAGTTACCAATGAAAAACTGTTTTTT. Protein: CASSEKVTNEKLFF.

V usage is TRBV4-3 and J usage is TRBJ2-7, with D maybe TRBD1 (6 bases). CDR1 is LGHNA, CDR2 YSLEER, per germline. V shed 1 base and J shed 8 bases, with 9 bases lying between them. The CDR3 totals 12 residues. The CDR3 DNA sequence: TGCGCCAGCAGCCAAGCAGGGGATCAGCAGTACTTC. Encoded protein: CASSQAGDQQYF.